The rows below give T cell receptor beta chains drawn from one sample of a study of blood T cell repertoires in COVID-19. Assay: immunoSEQ multiplex PCR; the TCRdb copy retains only in-frame clones and omits some. This sample has about 160,000 clones, with around 85% found just once. Sequencing was carried out using PBMCs or T cells enriched from blood (not recorded which). These receptor sequences come from a woman in her thirties or forties with acute COVID-19. Both conserved end residues are part of each CDR3. The D gene is left open where the match is weak. Clone size is shown for a subset of rows, as once, few, many or a class of expanded clone.

V gene	D gene	clone size	J gene	CDR3 DNA	CDR3 protein
TRBV5-8	.	.	TRBJ1-1	TGTGCCAGCAGCCAGGGGCACCAGGGGTTGATCAACACTGAAGCTTTCTTT	CASSQGHQGLINTEAFF
TRBV23-1	.	.	TRBJ1-1	TGCGCCAGCAGTCCGCTACAGGGCCGGATGAACACTGAAGCTTTCTTT	CASSPLQGRMNTEAFF
TRBV27	.	.	TRBJ2-1	TGTGCCAGCAGTGACTTCCCCCTCGTCGATGAGCAGTTCTTC	CASSDFPLVDEQFF
TRBV2	TRBD2	many	TRBJ2-3	TGTGCCAGCATGGCCGCCGGACTAGCGGGTTCTAGCACAGATACGCAGTATTTT	CASMAAGLAGSSTDTQYF
TRBV3-1/TRBV3-2	.	.	TRBJ1-1	TGTGCCAGCAGCTTTGGGGGCATCCAGGCTTTCTTT	CASSFGGIQAFF
TRBV5-1	.	.	TRBJ1-1	TGCGCCAGCAGCTTGGACCCAGGGGACACTGAAGCTTTCTTT	CASSLDPGDTEAFF
TRBV24-1	.	.	TRBJ1-6	TGTGCCACCAGTGACCTAGACGTAACAGGGCAGAGGGGTAATTCACCCCTCCACTTT	CATSDLDVTGQRGNSPLHF
TRBV5-5	.	.	TRBJ2-7	TGTGCCAGCAGCTTCGGTGGAGGGGTGGGGAACGAGCAGTACTTC	CASSFGGGVGNEQYF
TRBV16	.	.	TRBJ2-5	TGTGCCAGCAGCCAATCCGGGTTCCAAGAGACCCAGTACTTC	CASSQSGFQETQYF
TRBV21-1	.	few	TRBJ1-5	TGTGCCAGCAGCCCCCCAGGGGGACAGGGCCTTTCTAGCAATCAGCCCCAGCATTTT	CASSPPGGQGLSSNQPQHF
TRBV29-1	.	.	TRBJ2-5	TGCAGCGCCCGAAGGGGGTACCAAGAGACCCAGTACTTC	CSARRGYQETQYF
TRBV19	.	.	TRBJ1-4	TGTGCCAGTAGTCGGGGTATAGAGGAAAAACTGTTTTTT	CASSRGIEEKLFF